This TCR beta chain was found in a study of CD8 T cells in ankylosing spondylitis. Findings and limits, study-wide: One TCR beta motif, made up of 7 or 8 highly homologous variants, appeared characteristic of ankylosing spondylitis blood. Both synovial fluid and blood in reactive arthritis had previously been reported to carry some motif variants.

TCRdb reanalysed the 5' RACE reads using MiXCR and keeps one entry per CDR3 protein. This table has just under 550,000 distinct CDR3 sequences, roughly 13% appearing once. On this clonotype: What it recognizes is unknown.

Looked up from germline, CDR1 is MNHEY and CDR2 is SMNVEV (reference sequence). Trimming removed 1 base at V and 0 bases at J, with 15 bases between. The CDR3 is made up of 17 amino acids. Sequenced sample: blood, either unsorted or a sorted T cell fraction (not recorded which). The V and J genes are TRBV27 and TRBJ1-1; the D gene is possibly TRBD1 (5 bases). This receptor was obtained from a male donor with ankylosing spondylitis. This chain's CDR3 is CASSLWGDLEMNTEAFF. The CDR3 region has the DNA TGTGCCAGCAGTTTATGGGGGGACTTAGAAATGAACACTGAAGCTTTCTTT.